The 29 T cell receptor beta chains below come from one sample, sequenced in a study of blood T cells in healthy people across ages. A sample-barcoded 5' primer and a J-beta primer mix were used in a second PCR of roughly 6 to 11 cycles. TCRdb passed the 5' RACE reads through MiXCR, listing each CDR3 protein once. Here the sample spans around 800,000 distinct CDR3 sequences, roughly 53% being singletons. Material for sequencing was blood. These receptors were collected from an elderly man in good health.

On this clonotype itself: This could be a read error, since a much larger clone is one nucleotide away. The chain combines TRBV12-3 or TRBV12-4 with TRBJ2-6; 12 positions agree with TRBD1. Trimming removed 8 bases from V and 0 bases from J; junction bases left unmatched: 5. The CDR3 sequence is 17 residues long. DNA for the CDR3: TGTGCCAGCGGTTCGGGACAGGGGGCCTCTGGGGCCAACGTCCTGACTTTC. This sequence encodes CASGSGQGASGANVLTF.

CDR3 region: CASSLVLPGLAGGLAASTDTQYF. The CDR3 DNA sequence: TGTGCCAGCAGCCTAGTTTTACCGGGACTAGCGGGAGGGCTAGCCGCCAGCACAGATACGCAGTATTTT. This chain connects TRBV7-8 to TRBJ2-3; 16 bases are a match to TRBD2. With 5 bases clipped from V and 0 bases from J, the junction kept 20 bases outside the gene matches. Germline V gene lookup returns CDR1 SGHVS and CDR2 FQNEAQ. There are 23 residues in the CDR3. The entire variable domain, with the rest obtained from reference TRBV7-8 and TRBJ2-3, is as follows: GAGVSQSPRYKVAKRGQDVALRCDPISGHVSLFWYQQALGQGPEFLTYFQNEAQLDKSGLPSDRFFAERPEGSVSTLKIQRTQQEDSAVYLCASSLVLPGLAGGLAASTDTQYFGPGTRLTVL.

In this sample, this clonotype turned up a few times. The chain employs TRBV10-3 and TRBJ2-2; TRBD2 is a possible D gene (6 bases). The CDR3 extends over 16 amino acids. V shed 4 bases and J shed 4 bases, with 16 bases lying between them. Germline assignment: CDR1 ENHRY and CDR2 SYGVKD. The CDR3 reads CAISGTAGSGTGELFF. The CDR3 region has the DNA TGTGCCATCAGTGGGACTGCGGGAAGTGGCACCGGGGAGCTGTTTTTT.

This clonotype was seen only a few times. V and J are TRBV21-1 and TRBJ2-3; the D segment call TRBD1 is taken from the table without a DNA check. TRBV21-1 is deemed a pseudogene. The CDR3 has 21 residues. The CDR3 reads CASSQSDRKTTRESSTDTQYF. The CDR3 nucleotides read TGTGCCAGCAGCCAAAGTGACAGAAAGACGACTCGAGAATCTAGCACAGATACGCAGTATTTT.

CDR3 region: CASSQPGVGRYAYF. The CDR3 nucleotides read TGCGCCAGCAGCCAACCGGGAGTCGGCAGATACGCGTATTTT. This rearrangement joins TRBV4-1 to TRBJ2-3; possibly TRBD2 for D (6 bases). The length of the CDR3 is 14 residues. Trimming left V 2 bases short and J 14 bases short, with 20 bases between. The germline V gene has CDR1 MGHRA and CDR2 YSYEKL.

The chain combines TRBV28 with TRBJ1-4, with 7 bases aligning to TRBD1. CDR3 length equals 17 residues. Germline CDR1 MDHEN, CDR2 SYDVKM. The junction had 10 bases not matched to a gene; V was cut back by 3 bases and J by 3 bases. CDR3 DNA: TGTGCCAGCAGTTTCTCGCCTTGGACAGGACCTAATGAAAAACTGTTTTTT. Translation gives CASSFSPWTGPNEKLFF.

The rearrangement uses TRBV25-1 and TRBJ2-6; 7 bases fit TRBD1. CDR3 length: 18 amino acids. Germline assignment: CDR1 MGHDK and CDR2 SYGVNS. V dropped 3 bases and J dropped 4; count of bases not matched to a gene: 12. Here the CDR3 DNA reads TGTGCCAGCAGTGATCCTCGACAGGGAATCATGGGGGCCAACGTCCTGACTTTC. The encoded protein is CASSDPRQGIMGANVLTF.

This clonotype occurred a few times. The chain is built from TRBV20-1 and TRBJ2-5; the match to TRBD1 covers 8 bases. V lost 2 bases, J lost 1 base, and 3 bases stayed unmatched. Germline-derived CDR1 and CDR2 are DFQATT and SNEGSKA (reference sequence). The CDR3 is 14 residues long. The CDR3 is CSARQTGGQETQYF. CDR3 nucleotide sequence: TGCAGTGCTAGACAAACAGGGGGCCAAGAGACCCAGTACTTC.

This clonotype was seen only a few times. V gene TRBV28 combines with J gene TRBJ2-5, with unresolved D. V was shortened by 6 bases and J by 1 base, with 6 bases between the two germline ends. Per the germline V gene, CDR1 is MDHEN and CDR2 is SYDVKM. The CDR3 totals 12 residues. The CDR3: CASRIGQETQYF. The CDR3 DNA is TGTGCCAGCAGAATAGGCCAAGAGACCCAGTACTTC.

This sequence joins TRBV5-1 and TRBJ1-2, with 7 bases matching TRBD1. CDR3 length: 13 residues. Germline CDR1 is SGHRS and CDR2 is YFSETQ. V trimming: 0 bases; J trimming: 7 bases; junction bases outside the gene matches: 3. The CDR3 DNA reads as TGCGCCAGCAGCTTGGAGGGGGCGCTTGGCTACACCTTC. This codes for CASSLEGALGYTF.

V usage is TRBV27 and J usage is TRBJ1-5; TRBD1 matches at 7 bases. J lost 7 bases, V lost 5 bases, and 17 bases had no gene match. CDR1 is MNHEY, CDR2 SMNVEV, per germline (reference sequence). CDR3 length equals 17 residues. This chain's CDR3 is CASSETHGTEMRQPQHF. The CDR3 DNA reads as TGTGCCAGCAGTGAGACACACGGGACAGAGATGCGGCAGCCCCAGCATTTT.

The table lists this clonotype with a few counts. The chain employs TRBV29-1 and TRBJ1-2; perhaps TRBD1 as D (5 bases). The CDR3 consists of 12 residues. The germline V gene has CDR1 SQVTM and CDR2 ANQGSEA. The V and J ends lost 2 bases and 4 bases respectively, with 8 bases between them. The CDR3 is CSVETGPYGYTF. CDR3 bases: TGCAGCGTTGAAACGGGACCCTATGGCTACACCTTC.

CDR3 in DNA: TGTGCCAGCAGGACGGCGGGGGGGTCAGGCTATGGCTACACCTTC. Amino acid sequence: CASRTAGGSGYGYTF. The chain is built from TRBV12-3 or TRBV12-4 and TRBJ1-2; maybe TRBD1 (5 bases). The CDR3 has 15 amino acids. V was shortened by 6 bases and J by 4 bases, with 18 bases between the two germline ends.

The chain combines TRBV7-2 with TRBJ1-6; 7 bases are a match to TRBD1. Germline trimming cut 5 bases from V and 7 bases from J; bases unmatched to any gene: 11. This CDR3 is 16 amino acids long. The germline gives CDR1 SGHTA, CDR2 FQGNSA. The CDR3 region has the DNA TGTGCCAGCAGCAACCCCCCGGACAGGCGAAATTCACCCCTCCACTTT. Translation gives CASSNPPDRRNSPLHF. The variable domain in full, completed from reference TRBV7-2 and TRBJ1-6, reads GAGVSQSPSNKVTEKGKDVELRCDPISGHTALYWYRQSLGQGLEFLIYFQGNSAPDKSGLPSDRFSAERTGGSVSTLTIQRTQQEDSAVYLCASSNPPDRRNSPLHFGNGTRLTVT.

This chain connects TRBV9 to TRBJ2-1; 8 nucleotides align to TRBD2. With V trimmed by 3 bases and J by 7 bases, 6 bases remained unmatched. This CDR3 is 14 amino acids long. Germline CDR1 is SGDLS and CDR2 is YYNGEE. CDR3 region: CASSASGTRNEQFF. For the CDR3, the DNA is TGTGCCAGCAGCGCCTCCGGGACTAGGAATGAGCAGTTCTTC.

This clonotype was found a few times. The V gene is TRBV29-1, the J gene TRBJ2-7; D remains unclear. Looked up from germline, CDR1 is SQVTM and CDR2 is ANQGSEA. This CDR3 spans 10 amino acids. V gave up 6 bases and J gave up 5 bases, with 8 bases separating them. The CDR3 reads CSVRRHEQYF. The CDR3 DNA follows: TGCAGCGTCCGTCGGCACGAGCAGTACTTC.

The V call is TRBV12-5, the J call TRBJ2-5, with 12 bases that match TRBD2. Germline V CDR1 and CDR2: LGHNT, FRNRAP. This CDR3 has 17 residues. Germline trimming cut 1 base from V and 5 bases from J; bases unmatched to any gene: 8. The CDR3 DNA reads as TGTGCTAGTGGTTTGGCCTCCGGACTAGCGGGACTCGAGACCCAGTACTTC. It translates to CASGLASGLAGLETQYF.

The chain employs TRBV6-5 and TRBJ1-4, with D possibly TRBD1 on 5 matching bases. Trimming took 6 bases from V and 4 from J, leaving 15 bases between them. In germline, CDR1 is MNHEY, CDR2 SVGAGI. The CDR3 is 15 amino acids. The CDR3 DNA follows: TGTGCCAGCAGCAGGGTTATGCGGGATAATGAAAAACTGTTTTTT. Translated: CASSRVMRDNEKLFF.

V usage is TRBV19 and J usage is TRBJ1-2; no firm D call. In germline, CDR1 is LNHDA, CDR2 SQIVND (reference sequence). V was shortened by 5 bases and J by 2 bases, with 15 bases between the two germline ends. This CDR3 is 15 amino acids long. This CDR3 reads CASSGRQAINYGYTF. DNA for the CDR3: TGTGCCAGTAGTGGCCGGCAGGCGATCAACTATGGCTACACCTTC.

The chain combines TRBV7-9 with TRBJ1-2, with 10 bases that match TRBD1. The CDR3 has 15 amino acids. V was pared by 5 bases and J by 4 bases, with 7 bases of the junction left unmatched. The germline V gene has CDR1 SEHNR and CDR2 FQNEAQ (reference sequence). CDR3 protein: CASSPPGQGSYGYTF. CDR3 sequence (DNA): TGTGCCAGCAGCCCACCGGGACAGGGGAGCTATGGCTACACCTTC. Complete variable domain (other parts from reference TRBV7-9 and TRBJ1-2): DTGVSQNPRHKITKRGQNVTFRCDPISEHNRLYWYRQTLGQGPEFLTYFQNEAQLEKSRLLSDRFSAERPKGSFSTLEIQRTEQGDSAMYLCASSPPGQGSYGYTFGSGTRLTVV.

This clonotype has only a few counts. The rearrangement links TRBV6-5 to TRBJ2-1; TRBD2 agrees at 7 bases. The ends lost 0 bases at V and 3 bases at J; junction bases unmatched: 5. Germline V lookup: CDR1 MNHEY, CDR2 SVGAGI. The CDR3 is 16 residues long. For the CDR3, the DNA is TGTGCCAGCAGTTACTCCGGAGCGGGGTTCTACAATGAGCAGTTCTTC. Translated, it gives CASSYSGAGFYNEQFF.

The CDR3 DNA reads TGCAGTGCCAGCCGGCGGGAGGGTAAATTCTACACAGATACGCAGTATTTT. The encoded protein is CSASRREGKFYTDTQYF. This chain uses TRBV20-1 with TRBJ2-3; 9 bases agree with TRBD2. Germline trimming cut 6 bases from V and 2 bases from J; bases unmatched to any gene: 15. Germline V lookup: CDR1 DFQATT, CDR2 SNEGSKA (reference sequence). CDR3 length: 17 amino acids.

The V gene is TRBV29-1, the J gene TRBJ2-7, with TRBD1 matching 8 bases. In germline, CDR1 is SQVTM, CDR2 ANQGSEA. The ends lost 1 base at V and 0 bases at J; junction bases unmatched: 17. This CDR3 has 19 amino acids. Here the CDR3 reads CSVEVQADRDLTPSYEQYF. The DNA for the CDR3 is TGCAGCGTTGAAGTCCAAGCGGACAGGGACCTTACCCCCTCCTACGAGCAGTACTTC.

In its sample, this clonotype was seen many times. The CDR3 loop is CAISDPNEGNYGYTF. DNA of the CDR3: TGTGCCATCAGTGACCCGAACGAGGGTAACTATGGCTACACCTTC. The V call is TRBV10-3, the J call TRBJ1-2; unclear D gene. CDR3 size: 15 residues. With 3 bases removed from V and 1 base from J, the gap between germline ends came to 12 bases. Germline loops: CDR1 ENHRY, CDR2 SYGVKD.

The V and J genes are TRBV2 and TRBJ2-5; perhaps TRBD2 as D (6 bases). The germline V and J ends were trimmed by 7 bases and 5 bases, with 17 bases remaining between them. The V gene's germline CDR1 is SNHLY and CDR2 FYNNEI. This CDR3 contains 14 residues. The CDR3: CASIAGRSRETQYF. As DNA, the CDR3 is TGTGCCAGCATCGCGGGGCGGTCGCGGGAGACCCAGTACTTC.

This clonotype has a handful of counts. CDR3 loop: CASYSGTQETQYF. The CDR3 coding sequence is TGTGCCAGTTATAGCGGGACCCAAGAGACCCAGTACTTC. This chain connects TRBV6-6 to TRBJ2-5; the match to TRBD2 covers 8 bases. The CDR3 loop spans 13 amino acids. Germline CDR1 reads MNHNY; CDR2 reads SVGAGI (reference sequence). V was pared by 9 bases and J by 1 base, with 4 bases of the junction left unmatched.

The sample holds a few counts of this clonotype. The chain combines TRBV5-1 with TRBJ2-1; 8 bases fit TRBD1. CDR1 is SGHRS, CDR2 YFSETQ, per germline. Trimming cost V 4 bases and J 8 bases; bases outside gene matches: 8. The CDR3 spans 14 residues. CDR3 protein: CASSKGQVVDEQFF. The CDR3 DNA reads TGCGCCAGCAGCAAGGGACAGGTTGTAGATGAGCAGTTCTTC. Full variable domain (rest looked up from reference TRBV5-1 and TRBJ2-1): KAGVTQTPRYLIKTRGQQVTLSCSPISGHRSVSWYQQTPGQGLQFLFEYFSETQRNKGNFPGRFSGRQFSNSRSEMNVSTLELGDSALYLCASSKGQVVDEQFFGPGTRLTVL.

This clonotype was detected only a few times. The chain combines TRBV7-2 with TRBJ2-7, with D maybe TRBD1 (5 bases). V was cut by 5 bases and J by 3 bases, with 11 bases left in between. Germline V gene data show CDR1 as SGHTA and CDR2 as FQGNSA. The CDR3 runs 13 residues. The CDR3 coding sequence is TGTGCCAGCAGCGCCCCACAGGTCTACGAGCAGTACTTC. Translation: CASSAPQVYEQYF. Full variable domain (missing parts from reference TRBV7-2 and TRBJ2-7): GAGVSQSPSNKVTEKGKDVELRCDPISGHTALYWYRQSLGQGLEFLIYFQGNSAPDKSGLPSDRFSAERTGGSVSTLTIQRTQQEDSAVYLCASSAPQVYEQYFGPGTRLTVT.

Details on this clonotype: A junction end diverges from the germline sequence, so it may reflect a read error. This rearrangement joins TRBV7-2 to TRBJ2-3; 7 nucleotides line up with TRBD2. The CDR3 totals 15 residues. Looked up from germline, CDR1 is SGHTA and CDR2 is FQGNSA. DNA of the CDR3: TGTGCCAACAGCCCCGGGGACTACCCGTCGGATACGCAGTATTTT. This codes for CANSPGDYPSDTQYF.